This record concerns one T cell receptor (beta chain) sequence. What it binds is unknown. V was cut by 2 bases and J by 0 bases, with 11 bases left in between. The CDR3 length is 16 residues. CDR1 and CDR2 (germline): SGHAT, FQNNGV. These data belong to a study of T cell responses to AZD1222 COVID-19 vaccine. The study, taken as a whole, reports: Two doses of AZD1222 preceded a rise in Spike-specific TCR breadth and depth. The donors showed a predominance of white British ancestry and of females, with possible underestimation of clonal diversity. Nearly half of the spike-specific TCRs reportedly recognize variant regions that carry no mutations. Repertoire sampling was restricted to post-peak T cell response timepoints.

Only in-frame clones appear in the TCRdb table, and some are missing; sequencing was by immunoSEQ multiplex PCR. The data hold roughly 140,000 clones, with approximately 90% observed a single time. The J gene is TRBJ2-1, the V gene TRBV11-2; D is possibly TRBD2 (5 bases). This sample comprised peripheral blood, obtained on day 0 of AZD1222 vaccination. This receptor was obtained from an adult in good health. The chain's CDR3 is CASSLQAARSYNEQFF. CDR3 DNA sequence: TGTGCCAGCAGCTTACAAGCGGCGCGCTCCTACAATGAGCAGTTCTTC.